The TCR beta chain under discussion was sequenced for a study of T-cell reconstitution after alpha-beta-depleted transplantation in children (dated by TCRdb to 2016 to 2017). Background for the entire study: T-cell immune reconstitution after TCRalphabeta/CD19-depleted allogeneic hematopoietic cell transplantation in children was quantitatively tracked in the study by means of TCR repertoire profiling.

Receptor amplification or capture employed PCR. Instrument used: Illumina HiSeq 2500. TCR library preparation used molecular barcoding, with unique molecular identifiers applied to normalize quantification of the TCRbeta repertoire. Through fastp at Q25 and MiXCR, TCRdb rebuilt clones from the public reads, retaining in-frame beta chains. Duplicate CDR3 protein sequences are folded into a single record with the most common DNA and genes. The sample records some 240,000 distinct CDR3 sequences, approximately 9.8% of which are singletons. Clones ranked in the top ten supply approximately 5% of the sample. V is clipped by 4 bases and J by 2 bases, and the sequence between their germline boundaries is 21 bases long. Sequences SGHAT (CDR1) and FQDESV (CDR2) are obtained from the germline V gene (reference sequence). There are 19 amino acids in the CDR3, from cysteine to phenylalanine inclusive. CDR3 DNA only is kept here, 57 bases in frame from base 1.

This clonotype has ten or more counts. This receptor's antigen is unknown. One base away there is no much larger clone; base qualities are not given. This chain joins TRBV11-1 to TRBJ2-6; the D segment may tentatively be TRBD1 or TRBD2, each giving 5 matched bases. The source is a human donor who donated a stem cell graft to a child with SCID. The specimen was PBMCs from the stem cell graft donor, collected from the stem cell graft. CDR3 loop: CASSSPFRTGPAGANVLTF. The DNA sequence is given as TGTGCCAGCAGCTCCCCCTTCCGAACGGGGCCAGCTGGGGCCAACGTCCTGACTTTC.